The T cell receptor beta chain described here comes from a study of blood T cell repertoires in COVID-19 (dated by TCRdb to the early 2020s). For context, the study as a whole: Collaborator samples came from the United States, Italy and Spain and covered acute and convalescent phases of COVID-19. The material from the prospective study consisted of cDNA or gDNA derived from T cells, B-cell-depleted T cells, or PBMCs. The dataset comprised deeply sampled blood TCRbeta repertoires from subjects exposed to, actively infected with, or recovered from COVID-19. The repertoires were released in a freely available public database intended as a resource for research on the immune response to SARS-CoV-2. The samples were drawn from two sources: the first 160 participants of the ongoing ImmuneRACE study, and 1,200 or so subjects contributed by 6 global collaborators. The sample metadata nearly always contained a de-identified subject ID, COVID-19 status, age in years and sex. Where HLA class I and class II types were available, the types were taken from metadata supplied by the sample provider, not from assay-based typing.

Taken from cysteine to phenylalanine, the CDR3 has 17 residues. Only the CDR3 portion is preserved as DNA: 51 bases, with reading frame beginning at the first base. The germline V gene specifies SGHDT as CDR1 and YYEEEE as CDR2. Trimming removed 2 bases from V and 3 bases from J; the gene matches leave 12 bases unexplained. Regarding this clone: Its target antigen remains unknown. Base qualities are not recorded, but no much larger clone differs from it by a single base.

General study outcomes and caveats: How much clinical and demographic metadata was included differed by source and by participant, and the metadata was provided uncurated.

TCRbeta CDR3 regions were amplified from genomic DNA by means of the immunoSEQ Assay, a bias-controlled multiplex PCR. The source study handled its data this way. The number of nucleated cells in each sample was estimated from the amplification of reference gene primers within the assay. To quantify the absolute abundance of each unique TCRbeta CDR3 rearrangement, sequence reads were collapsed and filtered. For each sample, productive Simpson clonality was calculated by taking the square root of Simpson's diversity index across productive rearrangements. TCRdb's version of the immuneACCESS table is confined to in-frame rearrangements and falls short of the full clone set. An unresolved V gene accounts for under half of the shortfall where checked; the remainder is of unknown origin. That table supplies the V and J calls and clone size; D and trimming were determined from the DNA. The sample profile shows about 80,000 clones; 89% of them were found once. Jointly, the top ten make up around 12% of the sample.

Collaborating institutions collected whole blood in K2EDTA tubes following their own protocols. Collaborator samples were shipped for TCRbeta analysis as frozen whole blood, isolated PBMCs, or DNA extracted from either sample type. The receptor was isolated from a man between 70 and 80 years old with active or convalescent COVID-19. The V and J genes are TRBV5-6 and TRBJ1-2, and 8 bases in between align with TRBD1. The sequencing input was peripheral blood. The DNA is TGTGCCAGCAGCTTACTCCGGCAGGGGGCTGTAGACTATGGCTACACCTTC. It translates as CASSLLRQGAVDYGYTF.